Listed below are T cell receptor beta chains from one sample, sequenced in a study of glioma-infiltrating T cells. TCRdb fed the multiplex PCR reads into MiXCR, producing one record per CDR3 protein. This sample yields 100,000 to 150,000 distinct CDR3 sequences, of which about 22% are seen a single time; 25% to 30% belongs to the top ten. Sequencing was carried out using glioma tissue, nonneoplastic brain tissue, or PBMCs (not recorded which). The receptors shown here come from a human donor with low-grade glioma or glioblastoma, undergoing nonglioma brain surgery, or in good health (not recorded which). The conserved cysteine and the conserved F or W are not part of the CDR3 here. The order of the fields is clone size, V gene, J gene, CDR3 protein. Clone size, where shown, is once, few, many, or a class for clones that have expanded.

>few|TRBV18|TRBJ2-3
ASSPQAGGSTDTQY
>-|TRBV28|TRBJ2-5
ASRPGGSRETQY
>-|TRBV2|TRBJ1-2
ASRADNIPKNGYT
>few|TRBV12-3/TRBV12-4|TRBJ1-5
ASTTWISGVISNQPQH
>many|TRBV6-1|TRBJ1-5
ASSPQGLYSNQPQH
>few|TRBV19|TRBJ1-2
ASTPVQAAYGYT
>-|TRBV18|TRBJ1-6
ASSPGSSPLH
>-|TRBV27|TRBJ2-3
ASSRGGPLTDTQY
>few|TRBV2|TRBJ1-2
ASTLEGYGYT
>-|TRBV24-1|TRBJ2-5
AIGTVRGTQY
>-|TRBV12-3/TRBV12-4|TRBJ1-1
ASSSPGGGGTEAF
>many|TRBV6-6|TRBJ1-1
ASSYSGRGVTEAF
>-|TRBV14|TRBJ2-3
ASSRLEGSTDTQY
>few|TRBV27|TRBJ1-4
ASRGVLGQENEKLF
>few|TRBV7-2|TRBJ2-1
ASSLTGEGYNEQF
>many|TRBV20-1|TRBJ1-1
SALDSRAGAF
>-|TRBV2|TRBJ1-5
ASSMDRAVGQPQH
>-|TRBV7-6|TRBJ2-3
ASSFIAGGSTDTQY
>once|TRBV5-1|-
ASRSAGTSAYNEQF
>-|TRBV5-4|TRBJ1-5
ASSEANQPQH
>few|TRBV10-3|TRBJ2-2
AIPRGENTGELF
>-|TRBV14|TRBJ2-3
ASGGLGDTDTQY
>-|TRBV7-2|TRBJ2-2
ASSLLTGNTGELF
>few|TRBV11-3|TRBJ2-1
ASSLDPSGRDEQF
>few|TRBV28|TRBJ2-4
ASSFGSGTSGGATIH
>-|TRBV11-2|TRBJ1-1
ASSRALGAATEAF
>few|TRBV11-1|TRBJ1-1
ASSLVERSMNTEAF
>-|TRBV5-4|TRBJ2-1
ASSSETGRTNEQF
>many|TRBV6-1|TRBJ2-5
ASSGQYQETQY
>many|TRBV7-8|TRBJ1-6
ASKVMVVGSPLH
>many|TRBV20-1|TRBJ1-2
SARDKDSYGYT
>many|TRBV6-4|TRBJ2-3
ASSSGTSPTDTQY
>once|TRBV29-1|TRBJ1-1
SVPERQGRNTEAF
>few|TRBV28|TRBJ2-1
ASRGPKAAGGAYGQF
>-|TRBV2|TRBJ1-1
ASSVTGGRTEAF
>-|TRBV28|TRBJ2-5
ASSFSPGETQY
>-|TRBV18|TRBJ2-1
ASSPVQGSYNEQF
>few|TRBV6-1|TRBJ2-2
ATTSPNTGELF
>many|TRBV27|TRBJ1-2
ASSSADRGHGYT
>many|TRBV15|TRBJ1-3
ATSRDQSNTIY
>few|TRBV3-1|TRBJ2-2
ASSQVGQANTGELF
>-|TRBV29-1|TRBJ1-1
SVDLVNTEAF
>-|TRBV20-1|TRBJ1-1
SARDLPTQAF
>many|TRBV7-2|TRBJ2-5
ASSQGGETQY
>many|TRBV6-1|TRBJ1-5
ASSVKGPYRNQPQH
>-|TRBV5-4|TRBJ2-3
ASSLSGASSTDTQY
>-|TRBV7-9|TRBJ2-3
ASSSGSAGDTQY
>-|TRBV4-1|TRBJ1-1
ASSRRGSYTEAF
>-|TRBV20-1|TRBJ1-2
SAAGGGDGYT
>-|TRBV29-1|TRBJ2-3
SVEPSGADTQY
>many|TRBV6-2/TRBV6-3|TRBJ2-1
ASSLRGGRNEQF
>few|TRBV29-1|TRBJ2-5
SVEEATGTQY
>few|TRBV27|TRBJ1-6
ASRGAVSLESSYNSPIH
>-|TRBV7-9|TRBJ1-1
ASSLPAPNTEAF
>many|TRBV4-1|TRBJ2-5
ASSPGDRGETQY